These 8 T cell receptor beta chains share one sample of origin, sequenced in a study of vaccination effects on CD4 cells after COVID-19 (dated by TCRdb to the early 2020s). Their antigens remain unidentified. After less than eleven days of culture, CD4+ T cells were isolated with the EasySep CD4+ T cell isolation kit. Receptor libraries were prepared by the immunoSEQ multiplex PCR assay. Entries here come from immuneACCESS through TCRdb and include only in-frame sequences with V and J called. Some clones fail to appear in such tables; in the studies checked, an unresolved V gene covers under half of the shortfall, and the cause of the remainder is unknown. This sample has about 74,000 clones in its table, and roughly four fifths of those were observed once. The top ten clonotypes cover roughly 2% of the sample. Sequenced here: CD4+ T cells from PBMCs cultured without peptide, sampled before COVID-19 vaccination. The receptors shown here come from a human donor who received a COVID-19 vaccine.

This chain connects TRBV21-1 to TRBJ2-4; the DNA was not compared with TRBD2, the D call given in the table. TRBV21-1 is given as a pseudogene. The CDR3 runs to 16 residues. CDR3 nucleotide sequence: TGTGCCAGCAGCAAAGGGGGGGTGGTAGCCAAAAACATTCAGTACTTC. It encodes CASSKGGVVAKNIQYF.

This clone is labeled medium-sized. This sequence joins TRBV5-1 and TRBJ1-2; D is undetermined. Germline lookup yields CDR1 SGHRS and CDR2 YFSETQ. The CDR3 extends over 13 amino acids. The V end lost 5 bases, the J end lost 4 bases, and 12 bases lay between the germline ends. The CDR3 here is CASRSRSVYGYTF. CDR3 DNA: TGCGCCAGCAGGTCTCGTTCCGTCTATGGCTACACCTTC. The variable domain in full, with the rest retrieved from reference TRBV5-1 and TRBJ1-2, is KAGVTQTPRYLIKTRGQQVTLSCSPISGHRSVSWYQQTPGQGLQFLFEYFSETQRNKGNFPGRFSGRQFSNSRSEMNVSTLELGDSALYLCASRSRSVYGYTFGSGTRLTVV.

The gene calls are TRBV19 and TRBJ1-5; D unresolved. Trimming removed 4 bases at V and 7 bases at J, with 8 bases between. Germline values: CDR1 LNHDA, CDR2 SQIVND (reference sequence). This CDR3 comprises 12 residues. CDR3 nucleotides: TGTGCCAGTAGTAACAGAAGGCAGCCCCAGCATTTT. This translates into CASSNRRQPQHF.

This clone was seen a single time. The chain is built from TRBV11-2 and TRBJ1-1, with D possibly being TRBD1 (6 bases). The CDR3 consists of 15 residues. From germline, CDR1 is SGHAT and CDR2 FQNNGV. V lost 2 bases and J lost 1, with 11 bases in between. The CDR3 sequence: CASSLYGRGNTEAFF. In DNA, the CDR3 is TGTGCCAGCAGCTTATACGGCAGGGGGAACACTGAAGCTTTCTTT.

This clone came up once. The V call is TRBV5-4, the J call TRBJ2-7; 13 nucleotides match TRBD2. There are 13 residues in the CDR3. Germline V gives CDR1 SGHNT, CDR2 YYREEE (reference sequence). V was clipped by 10 bases and J by 5 bases; unmatched bases: 6. In nucleotides, the CDR3 is TGTGCCGCCGGACTAGCGGGGGTTCACGAGCAGTACGTC. As protein: CAAGLAGVHEQYV.

V and J are TRBV6-5 and TRBJ2-3, with D perhaps TRBD2 (5 bases). V lost 3 bases and J lost 7, with 17 bases in between. The CDR3 extends over 15 amino acids. Germline V CDR1 and CDR2: MNHEY, SVGAGI. The CDR3 DNA follows: TGTGCCAGCAGTTATGAACACCTTGGGAGAAATACGCAGTATTTT. Amino acid sequence: CASSYEHLGRNTQYF.

This sequence joins TRBV7-2 and TRBJ2-3, with unresolved D. The CDR3 extends over 17 amino acids. V lost 1 base to trimming and J lost 1 base, with 15 bases between them. CDR1 and CDR2 (germline): SGHTA, FQGNSA. This CDR3 is CASSLVPIRYRTDTQYF. In DNA form, the CDR3 reads TGTGCCAGCAGCTTAGTCCCTATCCGATATCGCACAGATACGCAGTATTTT.

The chain is built from TRBV5-1 and TRBJ2-5; D is undetermined. The CDR3 runs 14 residues. The ends were cut back, 6 bases at V and 5 bases at J, with 17 bases in the middle. Germline CDR1 reads SGHRS; CDR2 reads YFSETQ. This CDR3 is CASNIDWLGETQYF. CDR3 bases: TGCGCCAGCAACATAGACTGGTTAGGGGAGACCCAGTACTTC.